This T cell receptor (beta chain) was found in a study of T cells in Graves' hyperthyroidism and ophthalmopathy. Looking at the study overall: Peripheral blood collection took place at initial diagnosis, before any treatment.

As regards this clonotype: The antigen is unknown.

Graves' hyperthyroidism is called stable when ophthalmopathy does not progress within 18 months. Hyperthyroidism in the patients, aged 18 to 65, was newly diagnosed and under 2 months in duration. The CDR3 covers 15 residues. The V gene's germline CDR1 is ENHRY and CDR2 SYGVKD. The junction had 7 bases not matched to a gene; V was cut back by 4 bases and J by 4 bases. General study results and limits: Most expanded thyroid clonotypes above 0.001 also appeared in blood.

RNA transcripts provided the source from which TCR beta CDR3 regions were amplified. The HTBI primer set was used in a first-round RT-PCR of the TCR CDR3. TCRdb reanalysed the multiplex PCR reads using MiXCR and keeps one entry per CDR3 protein. Among around 560,000 distinct CDR3 sequences listed, approximately 16% were seen once. V gene TRBV10-3 combines with J gene TRBJ2-5, with 9 nucleotides matching TRBD2. Sequencing used blood. This sequence was found in a woman between 18 and 29 years old with Graves' hyperthyroidism. The CDR3 nucleotides are TGTGCCATCAGTGGAGGACTAGCGTACCGAGAGACCCAGTACTTC. This gives the protein CAISGGLAYRETQYF.